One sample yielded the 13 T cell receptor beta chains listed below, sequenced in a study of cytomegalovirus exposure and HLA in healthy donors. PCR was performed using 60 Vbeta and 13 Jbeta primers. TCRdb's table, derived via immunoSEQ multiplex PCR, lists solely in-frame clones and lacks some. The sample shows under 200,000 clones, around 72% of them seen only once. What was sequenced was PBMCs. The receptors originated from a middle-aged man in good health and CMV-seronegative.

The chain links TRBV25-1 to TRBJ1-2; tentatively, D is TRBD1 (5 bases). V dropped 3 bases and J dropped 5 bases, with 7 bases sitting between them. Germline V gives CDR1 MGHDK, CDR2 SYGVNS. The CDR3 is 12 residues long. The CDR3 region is CASSEPGYGYTF. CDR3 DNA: TGTGCCAGCAGTGAGCCAGGGTATGGCTACACCTTC.

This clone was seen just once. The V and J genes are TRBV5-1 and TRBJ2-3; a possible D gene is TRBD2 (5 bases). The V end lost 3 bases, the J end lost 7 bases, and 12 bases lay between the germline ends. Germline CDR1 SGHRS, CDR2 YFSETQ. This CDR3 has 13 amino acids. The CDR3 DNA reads TGCGCCAGCAGCTACGGGGAACGGTATACGCAGTATTTT. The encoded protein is CASSYGERYTQYF.

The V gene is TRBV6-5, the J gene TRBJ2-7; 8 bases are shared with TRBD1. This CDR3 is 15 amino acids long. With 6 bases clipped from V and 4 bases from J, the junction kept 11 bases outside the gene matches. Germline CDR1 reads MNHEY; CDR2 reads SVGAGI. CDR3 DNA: TGTGCCAGCAGCCGAACGACAGGGGTTATTTACGAGCAGTACTTC. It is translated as CASSRTTGVIYEQYF.

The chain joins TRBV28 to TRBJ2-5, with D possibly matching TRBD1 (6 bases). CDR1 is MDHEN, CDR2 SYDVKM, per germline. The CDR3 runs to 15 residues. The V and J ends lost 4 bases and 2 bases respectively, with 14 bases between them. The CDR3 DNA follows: TGTGCCAGCAGTTCCATGGGACATTCTCAAGAGACCCAGTACTTC. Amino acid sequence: CASSSMGHSQETQYF. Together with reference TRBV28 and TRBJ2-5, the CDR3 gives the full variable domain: DVKVTQSSRYLVKRTGEKVFLECVQDMDHENMFWYRQDPGLGLRLIYFSYDVKMKEKGDIPEGYSVSREKKERFSLILESASTNQTSMYLCASSSMGHSQETQYFGPGTRLLVL.

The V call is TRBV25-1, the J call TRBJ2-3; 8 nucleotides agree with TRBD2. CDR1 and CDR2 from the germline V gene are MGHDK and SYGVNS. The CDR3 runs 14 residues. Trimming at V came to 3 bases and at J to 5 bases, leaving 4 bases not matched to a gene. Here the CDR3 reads CASSDRGGIDTQYF. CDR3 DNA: TGTGCCAGCAGTGACCGGGGGGGCATAGATACGCAGTATTTT. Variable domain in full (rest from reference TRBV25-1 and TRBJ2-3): EADIYQTPRYLVIGTGKKITLECSQTMGHDKMYWYQQDPGMELHLIHYSYGVNSTEKGDLSSESTVSRIRTEHFPLTLESARPSHTSQYLCASSDRGGIDTQYFGPGTRLTVL.

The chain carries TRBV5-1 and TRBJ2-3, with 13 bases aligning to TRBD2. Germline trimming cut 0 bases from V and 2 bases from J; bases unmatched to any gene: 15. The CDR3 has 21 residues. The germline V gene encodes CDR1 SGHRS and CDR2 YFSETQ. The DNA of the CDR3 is TGCGCCAGCAGCTTGGCCCGGACAGCTCTGGGGACTAGCGGGGCCACAGATACGCAGTATTTT. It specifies CASSLARTALGTSGATDTQYF. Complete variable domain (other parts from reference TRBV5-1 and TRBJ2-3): KAGVTQTPRYLIKTRGQQVTLSCSPISGHRSVSWYQQTPGQGLQFLFEYFSETQRNKGNFPGRFSGRQFSNSRSEMNVSTLELGDSALYLCASSLARTALGTSGATDTQYFGPGTRLTVL.

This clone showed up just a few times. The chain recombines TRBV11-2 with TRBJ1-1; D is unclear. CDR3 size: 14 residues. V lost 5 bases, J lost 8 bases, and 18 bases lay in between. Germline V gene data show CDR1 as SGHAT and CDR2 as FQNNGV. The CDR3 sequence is CASSRGGVYSEAFF. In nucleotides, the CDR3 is TGTGCCAGCAGCCGGGGAGGAGTCTATTCGGAAGCTTTCTTT.

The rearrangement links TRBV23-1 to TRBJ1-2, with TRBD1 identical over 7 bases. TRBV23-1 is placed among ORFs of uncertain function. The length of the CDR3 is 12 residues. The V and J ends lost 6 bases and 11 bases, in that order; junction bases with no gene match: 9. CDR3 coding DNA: TGCGCCAGCAGGCGAGAAGGGGGCGTGTACACCTTC. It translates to CASRREGGVYTF.

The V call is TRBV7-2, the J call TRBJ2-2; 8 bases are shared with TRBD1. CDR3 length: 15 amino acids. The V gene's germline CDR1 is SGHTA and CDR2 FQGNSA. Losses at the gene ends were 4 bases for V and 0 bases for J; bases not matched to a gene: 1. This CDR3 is CASSSRGPNTGELFF. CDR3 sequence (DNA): TGTGCCAGCAGCTCCAGGGGGCCGAACACCGGGGAGCTGTTTTTT.

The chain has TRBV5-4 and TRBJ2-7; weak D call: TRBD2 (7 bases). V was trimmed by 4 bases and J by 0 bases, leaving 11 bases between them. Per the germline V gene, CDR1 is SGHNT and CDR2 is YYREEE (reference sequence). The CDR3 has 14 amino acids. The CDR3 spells CASSGGGLSYEQYF. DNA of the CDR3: TGTGCCAGCAGCGGCGGGGGCCTCTCCTACGAGCAGTACTTC.

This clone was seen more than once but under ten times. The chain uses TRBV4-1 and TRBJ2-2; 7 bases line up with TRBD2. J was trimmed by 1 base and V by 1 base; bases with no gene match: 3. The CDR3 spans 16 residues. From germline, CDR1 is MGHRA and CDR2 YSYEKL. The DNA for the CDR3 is TGCGCCAGCAGCCAAGTTCTAGCGGTGAACACCGGGGAGCTGTTTTTT. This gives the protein CASSQVLAVNTGELFF.

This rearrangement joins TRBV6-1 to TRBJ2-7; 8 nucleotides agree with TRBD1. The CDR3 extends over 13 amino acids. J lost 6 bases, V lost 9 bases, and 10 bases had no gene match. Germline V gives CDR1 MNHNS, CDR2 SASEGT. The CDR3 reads CASGQGGWGEQYF. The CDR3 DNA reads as TGTGCCAGTGGACAGGGAGGTTGGGGCGAGCAGTACTTC.

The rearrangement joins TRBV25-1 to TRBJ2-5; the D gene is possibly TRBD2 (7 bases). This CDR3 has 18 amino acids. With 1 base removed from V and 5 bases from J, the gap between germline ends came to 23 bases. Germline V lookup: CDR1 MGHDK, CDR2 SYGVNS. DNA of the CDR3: TGTGCCAGCAGTGAATGGGGGGGGAAGGGGGGCGCGGGGGAGACCCAGTACTTC. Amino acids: CASSEWGGKGGAGETQYF.